What follows are 31 T cell receptor beta chains derived from one specimen sequenced in a study of cytomegalovirus exposure and HLA in healthy donors. Use of 60 Vbeta and 13 Jbeta primers characterized the PCR. TCRdb keeps only in-frame clones here, not all; method: immunoSEQ multiplex PCR. The data hold about 200,000 clones, with less than 85% observed a single time. Source material: PBMCs. The origin of the receptors is a man younger than 35 in good health and CMV-seronegative.

The rearrangement uses TRBV28 and TRBJ2-1, with D maybe TRBD2 (5 bases). Germline V lookup: CDR1 MDHEN, CDR2 SYDVKM. This CDR3 is built from 11 residues. Trimming shortened V by 2 bases and J by 15 bases, and 11 bases separated the two germline ends. This CDR3 is CASSLGRRGFF. The CDR3, as DNA: TGTGCCAGCAGTTTAGGGCGCCGGGGGTTCTTC.

J is TRBJ2-7 and V is TRBV4-1; 7 bases are a match to TRBD2. After removal of 0 bases from V and 2 bases from J, the junction contained 13 bases not matched to a gene. This CDR3 region has 18 residues. CDR1 is MGHRA and CDR2 is YSYEKL in the germline V gene. This CDR3 reads CASSQDSSGSGRPYEQYF. The CDR3 nucleotides are TGCGCCAGCAGCCAAGATTCTTCGGGTAGCGGGCGCCCCTACGAGCAGTACTTC.

The chain is built from TRBV6-1 and TRBJ1-2, with TRBD1 as a possible D gene (5 bases). CDR3 length: 16 residues. From germline, CDR1 is MNHNS and CDR2 SASEGT. V lost 4 bases and J 5 bases, leaving 20 bases between the germline ends. The CDR3 region has the DNA TGTGCCAGCAGTGTACGTACCATACAGGATTCGTATGGCTACACCTTC. This codes for CASSVRTIQDSYGYTF.

This chain joins TRBV29-1 and TRBJ2-3; D remains unclear. The CDR3 is made up of 13 amino acids. Deletions cut 4 bases from V and 0 bases from J, with 8 bases between. Germline V lookup: CDR1 SQVTM, CDR2 ANQGSEA. DNA for the CDR3: TGCAGCGTTGGTTCAACTAGCACAGATACGCAGTATTTT. This encodes CSVGSTSTDTQYF.

The chain combines TRBV27 with TRBJ2-6; TRBD2 agrees at 9 bases. The CDR3 contains 18 residues. Germline CDR1 reads MNHEY; CDR2 reads SMNVEV (reference sequence). V was pared by 2 bases and J by 7 bases, with 12 bases of the junction left unmatched. For the CDR3, the DNA is TGTGCCAGCAGTTTAAGGGGCCCTAGCGGGGCTTCTGCCAACGTCCTGACTTTC. The encoded protein is CASSLRGPSGASANVLTF.

The chain has TRBV27 and TRBJ2-1; TRBD2 is a possible D gene (6 bases). Trimming took 3 bases from V and 7 from J, leaving 13 bases between them. In germline, CDR1 is MNHEY, CDR2 SMNVEV (reference sequence). The CDR3 has 14 amino acids. CDR3 sequence reads: CASSFGGSRNEQFF. Written as DNA, the CDR3 is TGTGCCAGCAGTTTCGGAGGGAGCAGGAATGAGCAGTTCTTC.

This clone was counted between two and nine times. This chain joins TRBV25-1 and TRBJ2-4; possible D gene TRBD1, 5 bases. The CDR3 contains 15 residues. Germline CDR1 reads MGHDK; CDR2 reads SYGVNS. Trimming pared 4 bases from V and 3 bases from J, leaving 13 bases between. In DNA form, the CDR3 reads TGTGCCAGCAGTGGGACAACTGGAAGCAAAAACATTCAGTACTTC. It is translated as CASSGTTGSKNIQYF. Complete variable domain (other parts from reference TRBV25-1 and TRBJ2-4): EADIYQTPRYLVIGTGKKITLECSQTMGHDKMYWYQQDPGMELHLIHYSYGVNSTEKGDLSSESTVSRIRTEHFPLTLESARPSHTSQYLCASSGTTGSKNIQYFGAGTRLSVL.

This clone was recorded once. The V gene is TRBV28, the J gene TRBJ2-7; a weak D match, TRBD2 (6 bases). Germline CDR1 is MDHEN and CDR2 is SYDVKM. This CDR3 has 12 residues. The germline V and J ends were trimmed by 0 bases and 6 bases, with 6 bases remaining between them. CDR3 sequence: CASSLWEGEQYF. In DNA form, the CDR3 reads TGTGCCAGCAGTTTATGGGAGGGCGAGCAGTACTTC.

The V call is TRBV10-3, the J call TRBJ2-1; TRBD1 is a possible D gene (5 bases). The length of the CDR3 is 16 residues. The V gene lost 2 bases and the J gene lost 3 bases, with 14 bases spanning the gap. CDR1 is ENHRY and CDR2 is SYGVKD in the germline V gene. The CDR3 DNA follows: TGTGCCATCAGTGAGAGTACAGGCCGAAACTACAATGAGCAGTTCTTC. This encodes CAISESTGRNYNEQFF.

This sequence joins TRBV7-2 and TRBJ2-2; 7 bases fit TRBD2. V lost 4 bases and J lost 6; bases outside the gene matches: 2. CDR3 length: 13 residues. The germline V gene has CDR1 SGHTA and CDR2 FQGNSA. In nucleotides, the CDR3 is TGTGCCAGCAGCTCAGGACTAGCCGGGGAGCTGTTTTTT. Protein sequence: CASSSGLAGELFF.

The chain couples TRBV5-6 to TRBJ1-1, with 8 bases aligning to TRBD1. Germline CDR1 reads SGHDT; CDR2 reads YYEEEE. The CDR3 is made up of 12 amino acids. V trimming: 4 bases; J trimming: 10 bases; junction bases outside the gene matches: 6. The CDR3, as DNA: TGTGCCAGCAGCCGGGACAGGAGCGCAGCTTTCTTT. It specifies CASSRDRSAAFF.

This clone was found once. The rearrangement uses TRBV7-9 and TRBJ2-7, with D possibly TRBD1 on 7 matching bases. Trimming shortened V by 5 bases and J by 5 bases, and 16 bases separated the two germline ends. The CDR3 runs to 14 residues. Per germline, CDR1 SEHNR and CDR2 FQNEAQ (reference sequence). CDR3 sequence: CASSRSGGGNEQYF. Here the CDR3 DNA reads TGTGCCAGCAGCCGGAGCGGAGGGGGCAACGAGCAGTACTTC. Full variable domain (remainder filled in from reference TRBV7-9 and TRBJ2-7): DTGVSQNPRHKITKRGQNVTFRCDPISEHNRLYWYRQTLGQGPEFLTYFQNEAQLEKSRLLSDRFSAERPKGSFSTLEIQRTEQGDSAMYLCASSRSGGGNEQYFGPGTRLTVT.

The CDR3 DNA is TGTGCCAGCAGCTTAGGGCGACTAGCGGGGGACTCCTACAATGAGCAGTTCTTC. Its translation: CASSLGRLAGDSYNEQFF. The J gene is TRBJ2-1, the V gene TRBV11-2; 12 bases align to TRBD2. The CDR3 runs to 18 residues. Trimming cost V 1 base and J 0 bases; bases outside gene matches: 4. Germline-derived CDR1 and CDR2 are SGHAT and FQNNGV.

V is TRBV5-1 and J is TRBJ2-7; 12 nucleotides align to TRBD1. This CDR3 is 18 amino acids long. V dropped 3 bases and J dropped 5; count of bases not matched to a gene: 15. Germline CDR1 is SGHRS and CDR2 is YFSETQ. The CDR3 spells CASSSAGHPGTGGDEQYF. CDR3 DNA sequence: TGCGCCAGCAGCTCGGCCGGACACCCCGGGACAGGGGGCGACGAGCAGTACTTC.

The gene calls are TRBV2 and TRBJ2-5; 8 positions match TRBD2. Near its end, the DNA agrees better with TRBJ2-7, so the J call may be wrong. Germline CDR1 is SNHLY and CDR2 is FYNNEI. The CDR3 consists of 15 residues. The CDR3: CASSEKAGGSYEQYF. The CDR3 DNA follows: TGTGCCAGCAGTGAAAAGGCGGGGGGCTCCTACGAGCAGTACTTC.

The V gene is TRBV19, the J gene TRBJ1-1, with 7 nucleotides matching TRBD1. The junction had 3 bases not matched to a gene; V was cut back by 5 bases and J by 0 bases. The CDR3 has 14 residues. Germline loops: CDR1 LNHDA, CDR2 SQIVND (reference sequence). This CDR3 reads CASSRGGLNTEAFF. CDR3 nucleotides: TGTGCCAGTAGTCGAGGGGGCTTGAACACTGAAGCTTTCTTT.

V usage is TRBV9 and J usage is TRBJ2-7; 13 bases line up with TRBD2. Trimming took 3 bases from V and 6 from J; bases not matched to a gene: 6. The CDR3 length is 15 residues. Per germline, CDR1 SGDLS and CDR2 YYNGEE. CDR3 loop: CASSGTSGSPAEQYF. In DNA, the CDR3 is TGTGCCAGCAGCGGGACTAGCGGGAGTCCCGCCGAGCAGTACTTC.

This clone was counted only a few times. This rearrangement joins TRBV19 to TRBJ1-5, with 7 bases matching TRBD1. The CDR3 loop spans 15 amino acids. Germline V lookup: CDR1 LNHDA, CDR2 SQIVND (reference sequence). The V and J ends lost 9 bases and 2 bases, in that order; junction bases with no gene match: 10. The CDR3 bases are TGTGCCAGCTCCACCCGAGGGACAGGCAATCAGCCCCAGCATTTT. It encodes CASSTRGTGNQPQHF.

This clone was seen once. J is TRBJ2-1 and V is TRBV5-1; TRBD2 aligns across 15 bases. The CDR3 spans 18 residues. Germline CDR1 and CDR2: SGHRS and YFSETQ. J gave up 2 bases and V 3 bases, and 6 bases lay outside the gene matches. The CDR3 DNA follows: TGCGCCAGCAGCTCCGGACTAGCGGGAGGGAGTGCCTACAATGAGCAGTTCTTC. This gives the protein CASSSGLAGGSAYNEQFF.

This chain joins TRBV7-3 and TRBJ2-7; D is ambiguous. Germline V gene data show CDR1 as SGHTA and CDR2 as FQGTGA. The CDR3 extends over 14 amino acids. Trimming removed 2 bases from V and 6 bases from J, with 14 bases in between. CDR3 residues: CASSLASHDGEQYF. Here the CDR3 DNA reads TGTGCCAGCAGCTTAGCTAGTCACGACGGCGAGCAGTACTTC.

J is TRBJ1-5 and V is TRBV27; D might be TRBD1 (5 bases). CDR1 is MNHEY and CDR2 is SMNVEV in the germline V gene (reference sequence). Trimming removed 5 bases from V and 7 bases from J, with 15 bases in between. The CDR3 is made up of 14 amino acids. Written as DNA, the CDR3 is TGTGCCAGCAGTCCTCAGGGTTACTGGCAGCCCCAGCATTTT. It encodes CASSPQGYWQPQHF.

This clone occurred a few times. This chain uses TRBV5-4 with TRBJ2-1; 7 bases fit TRBD2. Germline values: CDR1 SGHNT, CDR2 YYREEE (reference sequence). V trimming: 5 bases; J trimming: 14 bases; junction bases outside the gene matches: 7. The CDR3 contains 11 residues. The CDR3 nucleotides are TGTGCCAGCAGAATGGGGAGGGAGGAGTTCTTC. Protein product: CASRMGREEFF.

The V call is TRBV13, the J call TRBJ1-2, with 7 bases identical to TRBD1. Germline-derived CDR1 and CDR2 are PRHDT and FYEKMQ (reference sequence). This CDR3 region has 15 residues. Trimming at V came to 6 bases and at J to 6 bases, leaving 13 bases not matched to a gene. The CDR3: CASSTETGMGNGYTF. CDR3 DNA sequence: TGTGCCAGCAGTACTGAGACAGGGATGGGGAATGGCTACACCTTC.

V and J are TRBV10-2 and TRBJ1-1; D possibly corresponds to TRBD1 (5 bases). V was trimmed by 8 bases and J by 1 base, leaving 11 bases between them. Germline values: CDR1 WSHSY, CDR2 SAAADI. The CDR3 has 13 residues. The CDR3 region has the DNA TGCGCCAGCTCGGAACAGGAGAACACTGAAGCTTTCTTT. Its protein product is CASSEQENTEAFF.

This rearrangement joins TRBV7-9 to TRBJ2-3, with D possibly matching TRBD1 (6 bases). The CDR3 extends over 16 amino acids. Per the germline V gene, CDR1 is SEHNR and CDR2 is FQNEAQ (reference sequence). Trimming took off 0 bases at V and 4 bases at J, with 14 bases between the two ends. In DNA, the CDR3 is TGTGCCAGCAGCTTAGCGGCAGGGGAGTTGGCAGATACGCAGTATTTT. This codes for CASSLAAGELADTQYF. The whole variable domain, remainder taken from reference TRBV7-9 and TRBJ2-3, is DTGVSQNPRHKITKRGQNVTFRCDPISEHNRLYWYRQTLGQGPEFLTYFQNEAQLEKSRLLSDRFSAERPKGSFSTLEIQRTEQGDSAMYLCASSLAAGELADTQYFGPGTRLTVL.

The chain employs TRBV30 and TRBJ2-5; 7 bases match TRBD2. CDR3 size: 14 residues. Germline lookup yields CDR1 GTSNPN and CDR2 SVGIG (reference sequence). V was pared by 4 bases and J by 1 base, with 6 bases of the junction left unmatched. CDR3 region: CAWKGRAPQETQYF. For the CDR3, the DNA is TGTGCCTGGAAAGGGAGGGCACCCCAAGAGACCCAGTACTTC.

J is TRBJ1-3 and V is TRBV2; tentatively, D is TRBD1 (6 bases). Germline loops: CDR1 SNHLY, CDR2 FYNNEI. V gave up 3 bases and J gave up 0 bases, with 9 bases separating them. The CDR3 sequence is 15 residues long. The CDR3 reads CASSDRDTSGNTIYF. DNA for the CDR3: TGTGCCAGCAGTGATAGGGACACCTCTGGAAACACCATATATTTT.

CDR3 sequence reads: CASSPLDRGRGVQETQYF. The CDR3 DNA sequence: TGTGCCAGCAGTCCCCTGGACAGGGGGCGAGGGGTACAAGAGACCCAGTACTTC. The rearrangement joins TRBV27 to TRBJ2-5, with TRBD1 matching over 11 bases. Germline V lookup: CDR1 MNHEY, CDR2 SMNVEV (reference sequence). After removal of 5 bases from V and 2 bases from J, the junction contained 13 bases not matched to a gene. The CDR3 has 18 residues.

The chain recombines TRBV21-1 with TRBJ2-7; TRBD2 reflects the table's D call only, with no check against the DNA. TRBV21-1 corresponds to a pseudogene. This CDR3 contains 15 residues. The CDR3 spells CASSKRLAGEYEQYF. The CDR3 coding sequence is TGTGCCAGCAGCAAGAGGCTAGCGGGAGAATACGAGCAGTACTTC.

The genes are TRBV7-2 and TRBJ1-3, with D unresolved. The CDR3 extends over 15 amino acids. CDR1 is SGHTA and CDR2 is FQGNSA in the germline V gene. The V gene lost 4 bases and the J gene lost 2 bases, with 12 bases spanning the gap. The CDR3 region is CASSSGSGAGNTIYF. The CDR3 nucleotides are TGTGCCAGCAGCTCGGGGAGCGGGGCTGGAAACACCATATATTTT. Filled out from reference TRBV7-2 and TRBJ1-3, the complete variable domain reads GAGVSQSPSNKVTEKGKDVELRCDPISGHTALYWYRQSLGQGLEFLIYFQGNSAPDKSGLPSDRFSAERTGGSVSTLTIQRTQQEDSAVYLCASSSGSGAGNTIYFGEGSWLTVV.

The chain is built from TRBV4-2 and TRBJ2-7; 12 positions agree with TRBD2. CDR1 and CDR2 (germline): LGHNA, YNFKEQ. With V trimmed by 1 base and J by 4 bases, 5 bases remained unmatched. The CDR3 loop spans 16 amino acids. CDR3: CASSQALTSGRYEQYF. The CDR3 nucleotides read TGTGCCAGCAGCCAAGCTCTGACTAGCGGGAGATACGAGCAGTACTTC.